This is a list of T cell receptor beta chains from one sample in a study of shared T cell receptors in the human thymus. TCRdb keeps only in-frame clones here, not all; method: immunoSEQ multiplex PCR. The repertoire holds 450,000 to 650,000 clones, about 84% seen once, with less than 0.015% in the top ten. The same specimen was also included in a second study, on human thymus T cells.

The specimen was thymocytes. The receptors were sampled from a boy under two years old with a congenital heart defect. CDR3s include the opening cysteine and the closing phenylalanine or tryptophan. Each record gives: V gene, CDR3 length, CDR3 protein.

v_gene: TRBV6-1
len: 11
CDR3aa: CASSDLGAKFF

v_gene: TRBV7-9
len: 19
CDR3aa: CASSLYIPRTLPNTGELFF

v_gene: TRBV28
len: 16
CDR3aa: CASSRLDREPTDTQYF

v_gene: TRBV11-2
len: 16
CDR3aa: CASSLVGSGESYEQYF

v_gene: TRBV5-1
len: 16
CDR3aa: CASSLGLAAVTYEQYF

v_gene: TRBV15
len: 16
CDR3aa: CATSRGRLTSYNEQFF

v_gene: TRBV27
len: 19
CDR3aa: CASSLCGTDGTSVDNEQFF

v_gene: TRBV18
len: 14
CDR3aa: CASSHLGSFYEQYF

v_gene: TRBV5-1
len: 16
CDR3aa: CASSFLGLAGGNEQFF

v_gene: TRBV5-6
len: 14
CDR3aa: CASSLGGTGYEQYF

v_gene: TRBV5-4
len: 15
CDR3aa: CASTTEGSPTDTQYF

v_gene: TRBV25-1
len: 17
CDR3aa: CASKMTGGSLGTDTQYF

v_gene: TRBV6-1
len: 16
CDR3aa: CASSGPGGDGTDTQYF

v_gene: TRBV5-8
len: 17
CDR3aa: CASSYSVGQGNTGELFF